This T cell receptor beta chain derives from a study of CD8+ T cells in alopecia areata. Study overall: Female approximately 6-10-week-old C3H/HeJ recipients received skin from roughly 6-13-month-old C3H/HeJ graft donors with spontaneous alopecia.

The CDR3 totals 14 residues. The germline gives CDR1 NNHDY, CDR2 SYVADS. As regards this clone: Its antigen is as yet unknown. Each gene name is a mouse one. The read gets to within 4 residues of the CDR3 end, and the germline J gene fills in the rest.

Findings and limits, study-wide: Sequencing of scalp tissue also captures the resident alphabeta T cells of normal skin.

RNA extraction and reverse transcription yielded cDNA as sequencing template. TCRdb's copy holds only in-frame clones and misses some; the assay was immunoSEQ multiplex PCR. The record shows 90,000 to 130,000 clones for this sample, with no singletons present. What was sequenced was lesional skin. J is TRBJ1-4 and V is TRBV13-3, with D perhaps TRBD1 (6 bases). The clonotype comes from a C3H/HeJ mouse with alopecia areata. The mouse strain carries the MHC haplotype H2-k. Partial CDR3 DNA: TGTGCCAGCAGTGATGCGGGGGGGCGCGAA. Its protein is CASSDAGGRE. The complete CDR3 sequence is CASSDAGGRERLFF.